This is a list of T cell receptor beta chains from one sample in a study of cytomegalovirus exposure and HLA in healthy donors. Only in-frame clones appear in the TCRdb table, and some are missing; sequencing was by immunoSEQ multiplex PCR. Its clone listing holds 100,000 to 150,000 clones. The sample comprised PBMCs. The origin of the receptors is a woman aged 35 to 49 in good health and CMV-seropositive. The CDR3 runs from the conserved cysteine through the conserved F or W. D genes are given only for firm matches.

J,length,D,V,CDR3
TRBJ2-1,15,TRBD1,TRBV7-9,CASSLIRGLRNEQFF
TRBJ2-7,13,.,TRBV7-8,CASQPGTDYEQYF
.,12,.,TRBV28,CASREGSYEQYF
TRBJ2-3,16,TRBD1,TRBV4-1,CASSQEAGGASDTQYF
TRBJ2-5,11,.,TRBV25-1,CASRRLETQYF
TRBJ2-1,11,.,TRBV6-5,CASRTGTEQFF
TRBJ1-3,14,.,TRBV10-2,CASRQQGLGNTIYF
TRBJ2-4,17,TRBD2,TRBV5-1,CASSLGTSGSVGNIQYF
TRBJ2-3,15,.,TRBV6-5,CASSYGTPSTDTQYF
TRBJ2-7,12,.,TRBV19,CATPGFSYEQYF
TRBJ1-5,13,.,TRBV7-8,CASSLVPNQPQHF